This T cell receptor (beta chain) was identified during a study of cytomegalovirus exposure and HLA in healthy donors. As for this clone: Its antigen remains unidentified.

Study-level results: Accounts indicate the classifier identified cytomegalovirus status with strong specificity and sensitivity. Several of the most significant clusters appeared linked to common viral pathogens, based on a later analysis.

PCR was performed using 60 Vbeta and 13 Jbeta primers. Libraries were prepared by immunoSEQ multiplex PCR; TCRdb keeps only in-frame clonotypes and omits some of them. The profile shows 200,000 to 250,000 clones, roughly 80% of them singletons. This clonotype originated in a man aged 25-45 years in good health and CMV-seronegative. The sequencing sample was made of PBMCs.

The CDR3 DNA reads TGCGCCAGCAGTGAGTCCCGGGTAAACACCATATATTTT. Protein: CASSESRVNTIYF. This chain links TRBV10-2 with TRBJ1-3; D is unclear. The CDR3 spans 13 residues. Trimming pared 0 bases from V and 6 bases from J, leaving 6 bases between. The germline V gene has CDR1 WSHSY and CDR2 SAAADI.